The source of this T cell receptor (beta chain) is a study of CXCR3-negative and CXCR3-positive naive CD8 T cells. Broader study findings: CXCR3-positive naive cells had TRB CDR3s that were more hydrophobic than CXCR3-negative naive cells had.

With respect to this clonotype: What it recognizes is unknown.

UMI-labeled TRB cDNA libraries were prepared by 5' RACE. TCRdb derives one entry per CDR3 protein from the 5' RACE reads, leaving out DNA. Across 84,000 or so distinct CDR3 sequences, the top ten clones capture over 0.4% of the sample. The specimen sequenced was naive CXCR3+ CD8+ T cells from blood. Subset described: CD45RO-CCR7+CD27+CD95- naive CD8+ T cells expressing CXCR3 (TNR3+). The sequence was collected from a human donor in good health. Some clones in this sample may be carry-over from other donors' samples.

The CDR3 reads CASSLYGGSTKETQYF. The V and J genes are TRBV5-1 and TRBJ2-5; with no DNA, the TCRdb D assignment of TRBD1 cannot be verified. Germline CDR1 reads SGHRS; CDR2 reads YFSETQ. This CDR3 spans 16 amino acids. Filled out from reference TRBV5-1 and TRBJ2-5, the complete variable domain reads KAGVTQTPRYLIKTRGQQVTLSCSPISGHRSVSWYQQTPGQGLQFLFEYFSETQRNKGNFPGRFSGRQFSNSRSEMNVSTLELGDSALYLCASSLYGGSTKETQYFGPGTRLLVL.